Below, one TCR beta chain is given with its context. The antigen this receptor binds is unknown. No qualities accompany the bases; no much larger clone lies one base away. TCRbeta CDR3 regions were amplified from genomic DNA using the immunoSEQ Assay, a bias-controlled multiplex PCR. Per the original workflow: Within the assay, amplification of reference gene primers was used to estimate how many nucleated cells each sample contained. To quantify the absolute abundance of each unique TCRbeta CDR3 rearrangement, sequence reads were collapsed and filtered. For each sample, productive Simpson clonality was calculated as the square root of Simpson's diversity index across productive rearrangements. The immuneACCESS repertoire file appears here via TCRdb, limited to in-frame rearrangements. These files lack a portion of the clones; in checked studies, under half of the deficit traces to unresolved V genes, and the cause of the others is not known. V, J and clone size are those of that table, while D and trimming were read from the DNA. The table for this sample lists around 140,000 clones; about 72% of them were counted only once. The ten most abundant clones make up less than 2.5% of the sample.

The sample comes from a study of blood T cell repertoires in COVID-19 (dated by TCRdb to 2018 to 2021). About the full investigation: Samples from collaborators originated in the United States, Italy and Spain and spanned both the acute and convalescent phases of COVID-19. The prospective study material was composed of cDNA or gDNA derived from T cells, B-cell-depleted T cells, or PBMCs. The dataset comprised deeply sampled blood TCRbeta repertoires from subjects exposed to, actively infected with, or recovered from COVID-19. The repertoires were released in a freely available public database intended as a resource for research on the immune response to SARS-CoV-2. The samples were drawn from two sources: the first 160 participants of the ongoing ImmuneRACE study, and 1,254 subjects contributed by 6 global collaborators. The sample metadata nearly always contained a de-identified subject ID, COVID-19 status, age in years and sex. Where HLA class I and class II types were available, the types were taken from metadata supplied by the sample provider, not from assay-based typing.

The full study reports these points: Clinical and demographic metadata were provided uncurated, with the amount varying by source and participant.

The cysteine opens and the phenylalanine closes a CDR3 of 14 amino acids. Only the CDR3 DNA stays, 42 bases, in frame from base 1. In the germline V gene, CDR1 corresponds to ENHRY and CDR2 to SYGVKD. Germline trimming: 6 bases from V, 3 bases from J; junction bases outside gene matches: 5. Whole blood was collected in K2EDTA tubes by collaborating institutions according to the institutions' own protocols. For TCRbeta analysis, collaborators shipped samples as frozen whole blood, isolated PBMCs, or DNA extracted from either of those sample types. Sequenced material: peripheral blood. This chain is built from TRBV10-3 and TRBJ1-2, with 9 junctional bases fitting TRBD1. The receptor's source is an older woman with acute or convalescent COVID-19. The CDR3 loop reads CAISFRDRDYGYTF. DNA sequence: TGTGCCATCAGCTTCAGGGACAGGGACTATGGCTACACCTTC.